These 30 T cell receptor beta chains originate from one sample sequenced in a study of OX40 agonist ivuxolimab in advanced cancers. TCRdb's table, derived via immunoSEQ multiplex PCR, lists solely in-frame clones and lacks some. The profile shows around 70,000 clones, over 70% of them singletons. Sequences were derived from CD4+ or CD8+ T cells sorted from blood, sampled in a trial of the OX40 agonist ivuxolimab. These receptors all come from an adult with an advanced solid tumor such as melanoma, head and neck, liver or kidney cancer.

The chain combines TRBV7-6 with TRBJ1-1, with D perhaps matching TRBD1 (5 bases). The germline CDR1 and CDR2 sequences are SGHVS and FNYEAQ. The CDR3 spans 16 residues. Trimming removed 0 bases from V and 3 bases from J, with 14 bases in between. CDR3 amino acids: CASSLALGEAYTEAFF. In nucleotides, the CDR3 is TGTGCCAGCAGCTTAGCGCTGGGGGAAGCTTACACTGAAGCTTTCTTT.

The DNA for the CDR3 is TGTGCCAGCAAGACCGGCCGGAACACCGGGGAGCTGTTTTTT. Protein: CASKTGRNTGELFF. This chain uses TRBV6-6 with TRBJ2-2; the D is unclear. V lost 7 bases and J lost 1, with 10 bases in between. Germline values: CDR1 MNHNY, CDR2 SVGAGI (reference sequence). The CDR3 length is 14 residues.

This chain links TRBV4-3 with TRBJ1-4; maybe TRBD1 (6 bases). Germline V gives CDR1 LGHNA, CDR2 YSLEER. V dropped 4 bases and J dropped 4 bases, with 13 bases sitting between them. This CDR3 has 15 amino acids. CDR3 sequence reads: CASSRTVGFNEKLFF. DNA for the CDR3: TGCGCCAGCAGCCGGACAGTGGGCTTTAATGAAAAACTGTTTTTT.

The chain links TRBV19 to TRBJ2-3, with 7 bases fitting TRBD1. Trimming removed 4 bases from V and 4 bases from J; junction bases left unmatched: 5. The CDR3 spans 14 residues. CDR1 and CDR2 from the germline V gene are LNHDA and SQIVND (reference sequence). The CDR3 sequence: CASSRDRAADTQYF. In DNA, the CDR3 is TGTGCCAGTAGTAGAGACAGGGCTGCAGATACGCAGTATTTT.

The sample holds one count of this clone. The chain uses TRBV6-6 and TRBJ1-1; maybe TRBD1 (5 bases). Trimming stripped 4 bases from V and 6 bases from J, with 9 bases between. The CDR3 covers 12 residues. The germline V gene encodes CDR1 MNHNY and CDR2 SVGAGI (reference sequence). The CDR3 bases are TGTGCCAGCAGTTTCCCAGGGTCTGAAGCTTTCTTT. Protein product: CASSFPGSEAFF.

This chain uses TRBV7-6 with TRBJ1-4; D unresolved. The CDR3 loop spans 15 amino acids. The germline V gene encodes CDR1 SGHVS and CDR2 FNYEAQ. Between the trimmed V and J ends, which lost 1 base and 5 bases, there was a span of 11 bases. The CDR3 is CASSLGNSLNEKLFF. The CDR3 nucleotides read TGTGCCAGCAGCTTAGGGAACAGCTTAAATGAAAAACTGTTTTTT.

This chain links TRBV10-3 with TRBJ1-2, with no clear D. Trimming cost V 4 bases and J 6 bases, with 9 bases left between them. Germline CDR1 reads ENHRY; CDR2 reads SYGVKD. The CDR3 has 12 residues. The CDR3 region has the DNA TGTGCCATCAGTGCCAATGGGCATGGCTACACCTTC. It is translated as CAISANGHGYTF.

This chain links TRBV7-3 with TRBJ2-7; TRBD1 agrees at 10 bases. V trimming: 8 bases; J trimming: 3 bases; junction bases outside the gene matches: 4. The CDR3 contains 13 residues. The V gene's germline CDR1 is SGHTA and CDR2 FQGTGA. The CDR3 nucleotides read TGTGCCAGCCGGGACAGGGGACTCTACGAGCAGTACTTC. This gives the protein CASRDRGLYEQYF. Filled out from reference TRBV7-3 and TRBJ2-7, the complete variable domain reads GAGVSQTPSNKVTEKGKYVELRCDPISGHTALYWYRQSLGQGPEFLIYFQGTGAADDSGLPNDRFFAVRPEGSVSTLKIQRTERGDSAVYLCASRDRGLYEQYFGPGTRLTVT.

This chain connects TRBV10-3 to TRBJ1-1; TRBD1 aligns across 9 bases. Germline CDR1 ENHRY, CDR2 SYGVKD. This CDR3 spans 15 amino acids. V was clipped by 5 bases and J by 2 bases; unmatched bases: 6. The chain's CDR3 is CAISKDRGTNTEAFF. In nucleotides, the CDR3 is TGTGCCATCAGTAAAGACAGGGGGACCAACACTGAAGCTTTCTTT.

The chain uses TRBV7-3 and TRBJ2-3; 10 nucleotides match TRBD1. This CDR3 spans 14 amino acids. Trimming took 5 bases from V and 5 from J; bases not matched to a gene: 4. Germline V CDR1 and CDR2: SGHTA, FQGTGA. The CDR3 sequence: CASSTTGGGDTQYF. In DNA, the CDR3 is TGTGCCAGCAGCACGACAGGGGGCGGAGATACGCAGTATTTT.

The gene calls are TRBV5-6 and TRBJ2-2; D gene unclear. CDR1 and CDR2 (germline): SGHDT, YYEEEE. V was pared by 0 bases and J by 5 bases, with 8 bases between. The length of the CDR3 is 14 residues. The CDR3 DNA reads as TGTGCCAGCAGCTTGGAGCAGGTGACCGGGGAGCTGTTTTTT. Translated: CASSLEQVTGELFF. Full variable domain (missing parts from reference TRBV5-6 and TRBJ2-2): DAGVTQSPTHLIKTRGQQVTLRCSPKSGHDTVSWYQQALGQGPQFIFQYYEEEERQRGNFPDRFSGHQFPNYSSELNVNALLLGDSALYLCASSLEQVTGELFFGEGSRLTVL.

The chain has TRBV2 and TRBJ2-3; TRBD2 matches 12 bases. The CDR3 has 15 residues. Looked up from germline, CDR1 is SNHLY and CDR2 is FYNNEI. V was pared by 3 bases and J by 6 bases, with 4 bases of the junction left unmatched. The CDR3 protein is CASSESLAGGDTQYF. The CDR3, as DNA: TGTGCCAGCAGTGAGTCACTAGCGGGGGGTGATACGCAGTATTTT.

In DNA form, the CDR3 reads TGTGCCAGCAGGTCTCAACAGGTGGCCTACACCGGGGAGCTGTTTTTT. Protein: CASRSQQVAYTGELFF. The V call is TRBV7-8, the J call TRBJ2-2; D perhaps matches TRBD1 (5 bases). V was clipped by 6 bases and J by 3 bases, with 17 bases between them. There are 16 residues in the CDR3. Germline V gene sequence: CDR1 SGHVS, CDR2 FQNEAQ.

The chain joins TRBV9 to TRBJ2-5; D not certain. This CDR3 is 15 amino acids long. Germline V gene sequence: CDR1 SGDLS, CDR2 YYNGEE. V lost 2 bases and J lost 1, with 12 bases in between. CDR3 protein: CASSVQGWVQETQYF. CDR3 bases: TGTGCCAGCAGCGTCCAAGGATGGGTCCAAGAGACCCAGTACTTC.

J is TRBJ2-5 and V is TRBV7-3, with D uncertain. The CDR3 runs 13 residues. CDR1 is SGHTA and CDR2 is FQGTGA in the germline V gene. Trimming left V 5 bases short and J 3 bases short, with 10 bases between. The CDR3 sequence is CASSQNKEETQYF. The CDR3 nucleotides read TGTGCCAGCAGCCAAAACAAGGAAGAGACCCAGTACTTC.

This chain uses TRBV6-5 with TRBJ2-7; 12 positions agree with TRBD1. Looked up from germline, CDR1 is MNHEY and CDR2 is SVGAGI. V shed 6 bases and J 4 bases; nucleotides not matched to a gene: 7. The CDR3 spans 15 residues. CDR3: CASRDGTGGVYEQYF. The CDR3 nucleotides are TGTGCCAGCAGGGACGGGACAGGGGGCGTTTACGAGCAGTACTTC.

In DNA, the CDR3 is TGTGCCAGCAGCAGCGTCCCCCTCTACGAGCAGTACTTC. This gives the protein CASSSVPLYEQYF. V is TRBV28 and J is TRBJ2-7; D is ambiguous. Trimming stripped 6 bases from V and 3 bases from J, with 12 bases between. CDR3 length: 13 amino acids. Germline V gives CDR1 MDHEN, CDR2 SYDVKM.

This clone was counted between two and nine times. This chain uses TRBV9 with TRBJ1-5; tentatively, D is TRBD1 (5 bases). V lost 3 bases and J lost 0, with 10 bases in between. This CDR3 comprises 15 residues. Germline V gene data show CDR1 as SGDLS and CDR2 as YYNGEE. CDR3: CASSETDYSNQPQHF. The CDR3 DNA is TGTGCCAGCAGCGAGACAGATTATAGCAATCAGCCCCAGCATTTT.

The chain joins TRBV27 to TRBJ2-5; 12 positions match TRBD1. The J call may be faulty, since TRBJ2-7 better matches the DNA end. There are 16 residues in the CDR3. Germline CDR1 reads MNHEY; CDR2 reads SMNVEV (reference sequence). The CDR3 coding sequence is TGTGCCAGCAGTTTATTGGGACAGGGGGCGCCTTACGAGCAGTACTTC. Its translation is CASSLLGQGAPYEQYF.

This sequence joins TRBV30 and TRBJ1-1; tentative D call: TRBD1 (6 bases). The CDR3 length is 13 residues. V lost 2 bases and J 2 bases, leaving 9 bases between the germline ends. CDR1 is GTSNPN and CDR2 is SVGIG in the germline V gene (reference sequence). The DNA of the CDR3 is TGTGCCTGGAGTACACAGGGCAACACTGAAGCTTTCTTT. It is translated as CAWSTQGNTEAFF. Full variable domain (outside the CDR3, taken from reference TRBV30 and TRBJ1-1): SQTIHQWPATLVQPVGSPLSLECTVEGTSNPNLYWYRQAAGRGLQLLFYSVGIGQISSEVPQNLSASRPQDRQFILSSKKLLLSDSGFYLCAWSTQGNTEAFFGQGTRLTVV.

This clone appeared once. The chain links TRBV12-5 to TRBJ2-1; D gene unclear. Trimming removed 1 base at V and 7 bases at J, with 8 bases between. The germline V gene has CDR1 LGHNT and CDR2 FRNRAP. The CDR3 consists of 13 residues. CDR3 DNA: TGTGCTAGTGGTTTGGAACAGAGGAATGAGCAGTTCTTC. It codes for CASGLEQRNEQFF. The full variable domain, in which reference TRBV12-5 and TRBJ2-1 provide the parts outside the CDR3, is DARVTQTPRHKVTEMGQEVTMRCQPILGHNTVFWYRQTMMQGLELLAYFRNRAPLDDSGMPKDRFSAEMPDATLATLKIQPSEPRDSAVYFCASGLEQRNEQFFGPGTRLTVL.

V and J are TRBV5-6 and TRBJ2-1, with 10 bases that match TRBD2. V was pared by 0 bases and J by 10 bases, with 7 bases of the junction left unmatched. CDR1 is SGHDT, CDR2 YYEEEE, per germline. The CDR3 is made up of 15 amino acids. The DNA of the CDR3 is TGTGCCAGCAGCTTGGCTCCTAGCGGGGGTTCCGAGCAGTTCTTC. It specifies CASSLAPSGGSEQFF.

This sequence joins TRBV7-3 and TRBJ2-7; possibly TRBD2 for D (5 bases). Trimming pared 1 base from V and 7 bases from J, leaving 11 bases between. Germline V lookup: CDR1 SGHTA, CDR2 FQGTGA. This CDR3 has 13 amino acids. This CDR3 is CASSLIGWREQYF. The DNA of the CDR3 is TGTGCCAGCAGCTTAATCGGGTGGAGGGAGCAGTACTTC.

This chain links TRBV9 with TRBJ1-2; D not certain. This CDR3 has 13 amino acids. Trimming shortened V by 1 base and J by 4 bases, and 8 bases separated the two germline ends. The germline gives CDR1 SGDLS, CDR2 YYNGEE. CDR3 sequence (DNA): TGTGCCAGCAGCGTAACGGGAAGCTATGGCTACACCTTC. As protein: CASSVTGSYGYTF.

The chain links TRBV10-2 to TRBJ2-5; TRBD2 matches 7 bases. After removal of 0 bases from V and 9 bases from J, the junction contained 10 bases not matched to a gene. Germline V gives CDR1 WSHSY, CDR2 SAAADI. CDR3 size: 15 residues. CDR3 region: CASSESTRLAVAQYF. The CDR3 coding sequence is TGCGCCAGCAGTGAGTCGACGCGGCTAGCGGTGGCCCAGTACTTC.

The chain combines TRBV5-1 with TRBJ1-1; perhaps TRBD1 as D (6 bases). Per germline, CDR1 SGHRS and CDR2 YFSETQ. The CDR3 is 13 amino acids. V was shortened by 4 bases and J by 3 bases, with 10 bases between the two germline ends. CDR3 sequence: CASSRGRDTEAFF. The CDR3 coding sequence is TGCGCCAGCAGCAGGGGGAGAGACACTGAAGCTTTCTTT.

The chain has TRBV18 and TRBJ2-3; no definite D call. V lost 3 bases and J lost 2, with 9 bases in between. The V gene's germline CDR1 is KGHSH and CDR2 LQKENI. The CDR3 has 14 amino acids. The CDR3 nucleotides are TGTGCCAGCTCACCGGATGGACCCACAGATACGCAGTATTTT. This gives the protein CASSPDGPTDTQYF.

This clone was detected only once. This chain connects TRBV19 to TRBJ1-2; D might be TRBD1 (5 bases). The CDR3 spans 15 residues. CDR1 and CDR2 (germline): LNHDA, SQIVND (reference sequence). V lost 3 bases to trimming and J lost 6 bases, with 17 bases between them. The CDR3 nucleotides read TGTGCCAGTAGTATCGTCGACAGCACCTATGATGGCTACACCTTC. This sequence encodes CASSIVDSTYDGYTF.

The rearrangement links TRBV27 to TRBJ1-4, with 9 bases fitting TRBD1. The length of the CDR3 is 15 residues. With V trimmed by 2 bases and J by 8 bases, 6 bases remained unmatched. The germline V gene encodes CDR1 MNHEY and CDR2 SMNVEV (reference sequence). The CDR3 region is CASSLNRGREEKLFF. CDR3 bases: TGTGCCAGCAGTTTAAACAGGGGGCGTGAGGAAAAACTGTTTTTT.

This chain joins TRBV7-2 and TRBJ2-7; the match to TRBD1 covers 10 bases. CDR1 SGHTA and CDR2 FQGNSA come from the germline V gene. The V gene end was trimmed by 1 base and the J gene end by 2 bases; junction bases not matched to a gene: 5. The length of the CDR3 is 16 residues. This CDR3 is CASSLDGDRGTYEQYF. The CDR3 DNA is TGTGCCAGCAGCTTAGACGGGGACAGGGGTACCTACGAGCAGTACTTC.